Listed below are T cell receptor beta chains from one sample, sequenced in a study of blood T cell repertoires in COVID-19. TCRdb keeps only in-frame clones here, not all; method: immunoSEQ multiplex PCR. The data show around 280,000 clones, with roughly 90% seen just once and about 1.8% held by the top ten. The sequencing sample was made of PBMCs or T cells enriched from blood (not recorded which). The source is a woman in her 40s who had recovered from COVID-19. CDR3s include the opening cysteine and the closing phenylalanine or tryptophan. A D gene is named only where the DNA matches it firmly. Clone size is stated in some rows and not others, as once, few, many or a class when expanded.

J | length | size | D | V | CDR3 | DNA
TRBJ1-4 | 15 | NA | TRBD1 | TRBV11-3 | CASSFKRDRAEKLFF | TGTGCCAGCAGCTTCAAGAGGGACAGGGCTGAAAAACTGTTTTTT
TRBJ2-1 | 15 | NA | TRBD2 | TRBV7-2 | CASSLGSSGNNEQFF | TGTGCCAGCAGCTTAGGATCTAGCGGAAACAATGAGCAGTTCTTC
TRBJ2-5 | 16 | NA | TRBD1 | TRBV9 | CASSVGLRQGQETQYF | TGTGCCAGCAGCGTAGGTCTTAGACAGGGTCAAGAGACCCAGTACTTC
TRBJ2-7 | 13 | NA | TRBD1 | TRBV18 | CASSNRDSYEQYF | TGTGCCAGCTCAAATCGGGACAGCTACGAGCAGTACTTC
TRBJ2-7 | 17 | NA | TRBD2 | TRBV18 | CASSQKTTTSASYEQYF | TGTGCCAGCTCACAAAAAACTACGACTAGCGCTTCCTACGAGCAGTACTTC
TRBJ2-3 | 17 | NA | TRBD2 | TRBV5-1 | CASSLVPSGTSTDTQYF | TGCGCCAGCAGCTTGGTCCCTAGCGGGACCAGCACAGATACGCAGTATTTT
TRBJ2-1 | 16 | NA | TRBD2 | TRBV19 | CASSILAGGPYNEQFF | TGTGCCAGTAGTATACTAGCGGGGGGGCCCTACAATGAGCAGTTCTTC
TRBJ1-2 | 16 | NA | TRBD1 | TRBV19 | CASSGTRDRGLYGYTF | TGTGCCAGTAGTGGGACCCGGGACAGGGGGTTGTATGGCTACACCTTC
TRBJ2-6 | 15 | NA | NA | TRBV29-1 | CSVESGGLGANVLTF | TGCAGCGTTGAATCAGGTGGTCTTGGGGCCAACGTCCTGACTTTC
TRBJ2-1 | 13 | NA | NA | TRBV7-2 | CASSSAILNEQFF | TGTGCCAGCAGCTCCGCGATCCTCAATGAGCAGTTCTTC
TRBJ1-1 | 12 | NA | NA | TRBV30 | CAWMGGQGEAFF | TGTGCCTGGATGGGGGGGCAAGGTGAAGCTTTCTTT
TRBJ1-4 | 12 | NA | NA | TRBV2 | CAGATHTEKLFF | TGTGCCGGGGCGACACACACCGAAAAACTGTTTTTT
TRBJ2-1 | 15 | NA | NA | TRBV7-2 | CASSGAYARSHEQFF | TGTGCCTCCTCGGGAGCCTACGCCCGGTCGCATGAGCAGTTCTTC
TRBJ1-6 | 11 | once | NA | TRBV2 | CASKIVSPLHF | TGTGCTAGCAAGATAGTTTCACCCCTCCACTTT
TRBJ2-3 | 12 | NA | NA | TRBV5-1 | CASSSAGDTQYF | TGCGCCAGCAGCTCCGCAGGGGATACGCAGTATTTT
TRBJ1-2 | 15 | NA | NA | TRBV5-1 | CASSLYYRNNYGYTF | TGCGCCAGCAGCTTGTATTACAGAAATAACTATGGCTACACCTTC
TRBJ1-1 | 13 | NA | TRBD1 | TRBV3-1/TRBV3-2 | CASSPGDRSRAFF | TGTGCCAGCAGCCCAGGGGACAGGTCAAGAGCTTTCTTT
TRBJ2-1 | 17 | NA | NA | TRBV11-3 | CASSLARTRRSYNEQFF | TGTGCCAGCAGCTTAGCCCGAACTAGGCGGTCCTACAATGAGCAGTTCTTC
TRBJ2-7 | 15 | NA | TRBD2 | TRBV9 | CASSPEAGVSYEQYF | TGTGCCAGCAGCCCAGAAGCGGGGGTCTCCTACGAGCAGTACTTC
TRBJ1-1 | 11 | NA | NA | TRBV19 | CASTARLEAFF | TGTGCCAGCACGGCCCGACTCGAAGCTTTCTTT
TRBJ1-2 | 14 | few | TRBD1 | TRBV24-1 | CATSEAGTGYGYTF | TGTGCCACCAGTGAGGCCGGGACAGGCTATGGCTACACCTTC
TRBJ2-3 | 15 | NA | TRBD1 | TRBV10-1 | CASSGQGHSTDTQYF | TGCGCCAGCAGTGGACAGGGGCACTCCACAGATACGCAGTATTTT
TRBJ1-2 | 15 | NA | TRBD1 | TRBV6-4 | CASSASPGGGYGYTF | TGTGCCAGCAGTGCCTCTCCAGGGGGCGGCTATGGCTACACCTTC
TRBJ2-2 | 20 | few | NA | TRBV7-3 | CASSPLRDRLSLGGTGELFF | TGTGCCAGCAGCCCTCTACGGGACAGACTCTCGCTGGGGGGCACCGGGGAGCTGTTTTTT
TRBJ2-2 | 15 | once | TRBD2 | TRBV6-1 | CASSDQRGYTGELFF | TGTGCCAGCAGTGACCAGCGGGGTTACACCGGGGAGCTGTTTTTT
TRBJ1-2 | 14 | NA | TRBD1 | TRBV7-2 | CASSHDRGAYGYTF | TGTGCCAGCAGCCACGACAGGGGGGCCTATGGCTACACCTTC
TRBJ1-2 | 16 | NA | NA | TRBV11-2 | CASSLGLVGGYYGYTF | TGTGCCAGCAGCTTAGGACTGGTAGGCGGCTACTATGGCTACACCTTC
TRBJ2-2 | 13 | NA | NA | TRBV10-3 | CAISELDTGELFF | TGTGCCATCAGTGAATTAGATACCGGGGAGCTGTTTTTT
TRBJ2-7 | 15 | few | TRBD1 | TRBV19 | CASSITGTGLYEQYF | TGTGCCAGTAGTATCACCGGGACAGGCCTCTACGAGCAGTACTTC
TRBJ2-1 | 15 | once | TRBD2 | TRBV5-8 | CASSHGTSGDNEQFF | TGTGCCAGCAGCCATGGGACTAGCGGTGACAATGAGCAGTTCTTC
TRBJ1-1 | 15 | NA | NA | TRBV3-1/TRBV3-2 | CASSQGVVGGTEAFF | TGTGCCAGCAGCCAAGGTGTGGTTGGCGGCACTGAAGCTTTCTTT